This record concerns one T cell receptor beta chain sequence. The assay was immunoSEQ multiplex PCR, and TCRdb's table has in-frame clones only and misses some. The table lists about 150,000 clones, over 80% of them singletons. The sample belongs to a study of blood T cell repertoires in COVID-19. Losses at the gene ends were 0 bases for V and 6 bases for J; bases not matched to a gene: 6. The CDR3 length is 14 residues. Germline CDR1 reads SGHRS; CDR2 reads YFSETQ. This clonotype was sampled from a woman aged 40 to 50 with active or convalescent COVID-19. The J gene is TRBJ2-7, the V gene TRBV5-1; TRBD1 agrees at 7 bases. Sequenced material: peripheral blood. CDR3 loop: CASSLATDRVEQYF. CDR3 in DNA: TGCGCCAGCAGCTTGGCCACTGACAGGGTCGAGCAGTACTTC.